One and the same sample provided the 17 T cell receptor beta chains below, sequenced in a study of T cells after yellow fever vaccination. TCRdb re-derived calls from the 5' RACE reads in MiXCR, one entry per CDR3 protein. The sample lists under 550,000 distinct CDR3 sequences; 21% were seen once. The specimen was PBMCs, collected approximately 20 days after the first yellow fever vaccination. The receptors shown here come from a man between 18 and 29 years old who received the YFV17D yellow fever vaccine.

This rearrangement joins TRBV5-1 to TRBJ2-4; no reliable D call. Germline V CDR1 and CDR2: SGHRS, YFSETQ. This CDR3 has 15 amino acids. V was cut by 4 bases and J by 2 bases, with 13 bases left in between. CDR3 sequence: CASSRRESSKNIQYF. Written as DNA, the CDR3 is TGCGCCAGCAGCCGGCGTGAGAGTTCCAAAAACATTCAGTACTTC.

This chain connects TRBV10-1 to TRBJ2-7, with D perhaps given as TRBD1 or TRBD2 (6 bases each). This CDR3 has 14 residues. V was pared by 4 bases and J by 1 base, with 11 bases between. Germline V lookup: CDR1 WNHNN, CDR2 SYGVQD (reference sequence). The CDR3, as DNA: TGCGCCAGCAGTGTAGGGGGGATTTCCTACGAGCAGTACTTC. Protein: CASSVGGISYEQYF.

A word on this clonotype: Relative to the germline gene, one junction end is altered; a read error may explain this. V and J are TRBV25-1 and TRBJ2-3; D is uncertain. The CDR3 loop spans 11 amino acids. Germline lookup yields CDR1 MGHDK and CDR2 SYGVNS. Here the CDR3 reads CGSSVLDTQYF. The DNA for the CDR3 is TGTGGCAGCAGTGTACTAGATACGCAGTATTTT. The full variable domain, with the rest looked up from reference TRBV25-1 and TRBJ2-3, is EADIYQTPRYLVIGTGKKITLECSQTMGHDKMYWYQQDPGMELHLIHYSYGVNSTEKGDLSSESTVSRIRTEHFPLTLESARPSHTSQYLCGSSVLDTQYFGPGTRLTVL.

In DNA, the CDR3 is TGCAGCGTTCCCTCCGGACAGACACCCAATGAAGCTTTCTTT. Amino acid sequence: CSVPSGQTPNEAFF. The chain has TRBV29-1 and TRBJ1-1; tentative D call: TRBD1 (6 bases). Per the germline V gene, CDR1 is SQVTM and CDR2 is ANQGSEA. Trimming shortened V by 5 bases and J by 7 bases, and 20 bases separated the two germline ends. The CDR3 contains 14 residues.

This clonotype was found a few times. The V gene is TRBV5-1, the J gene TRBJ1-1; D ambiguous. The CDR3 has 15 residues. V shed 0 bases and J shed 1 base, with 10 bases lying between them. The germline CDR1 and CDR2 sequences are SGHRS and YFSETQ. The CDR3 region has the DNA TGCGCCAGCAGCTTGGAAGGGTACTCGAACACTGAAGCTTTCTTT. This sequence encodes CASSLEGYSNTEAFF.

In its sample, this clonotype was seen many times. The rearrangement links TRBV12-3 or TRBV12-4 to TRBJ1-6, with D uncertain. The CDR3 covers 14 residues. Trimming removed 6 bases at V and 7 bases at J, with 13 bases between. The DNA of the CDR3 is TGTGCCAGCAGCTTGAGAGGCCTGAATTCACCCCTCCACTTT. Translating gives CASSLRGLNSPLHF.

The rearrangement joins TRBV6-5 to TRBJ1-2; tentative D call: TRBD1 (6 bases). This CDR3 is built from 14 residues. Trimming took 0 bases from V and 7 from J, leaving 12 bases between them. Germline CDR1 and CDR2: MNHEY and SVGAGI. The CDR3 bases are TGTGCCAGCAGTTACTCGAAGGGGGGCGGTGGCTACACCTTC. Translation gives CASSYSKGGGGYTF.

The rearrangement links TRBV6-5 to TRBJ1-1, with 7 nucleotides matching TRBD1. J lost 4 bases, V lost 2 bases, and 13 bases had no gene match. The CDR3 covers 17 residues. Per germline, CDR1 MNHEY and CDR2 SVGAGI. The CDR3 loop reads CASSYQGTARSSTEAFF. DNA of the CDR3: TGTGCCAGCAGTTACCAAGGGACAGCAAGGTCGAGCACTGAAGCTTTCTTT.

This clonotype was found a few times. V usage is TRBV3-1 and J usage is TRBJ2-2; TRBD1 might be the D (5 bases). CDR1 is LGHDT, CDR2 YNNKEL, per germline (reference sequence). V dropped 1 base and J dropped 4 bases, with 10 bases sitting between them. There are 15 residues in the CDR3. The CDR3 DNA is TGTGCCAGCAGCCAAGGTCCAGGGATCACCGGGGAGCTGTTTTTT. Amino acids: CASSQGPGITGELFF.

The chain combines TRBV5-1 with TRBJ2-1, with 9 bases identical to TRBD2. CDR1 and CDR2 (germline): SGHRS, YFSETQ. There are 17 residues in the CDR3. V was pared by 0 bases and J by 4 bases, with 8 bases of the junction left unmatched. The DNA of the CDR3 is TGCGCCAGCAGCTTGGCTGGTGGAGCGGGGGGATACAATGAGCAGTTCTTC. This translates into CASSLAGGAGGYNEQFF.

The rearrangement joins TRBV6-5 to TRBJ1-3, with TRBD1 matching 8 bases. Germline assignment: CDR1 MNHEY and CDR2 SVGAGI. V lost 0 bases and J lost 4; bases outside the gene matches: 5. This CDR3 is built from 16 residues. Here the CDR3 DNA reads TGTGCCAGCAGTTACTCGGGCAGGGGGCTCGGAAACACCATATATTTT. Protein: CASSYSGRGLGNTIYF.

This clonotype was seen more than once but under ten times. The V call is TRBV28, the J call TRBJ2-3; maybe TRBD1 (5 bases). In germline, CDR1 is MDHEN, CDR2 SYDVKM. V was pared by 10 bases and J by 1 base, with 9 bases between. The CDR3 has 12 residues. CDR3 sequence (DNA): TGTGCCATTACCAGGGGCACAGATACGCAGTATTTT. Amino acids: CAITRGTDTQYF.

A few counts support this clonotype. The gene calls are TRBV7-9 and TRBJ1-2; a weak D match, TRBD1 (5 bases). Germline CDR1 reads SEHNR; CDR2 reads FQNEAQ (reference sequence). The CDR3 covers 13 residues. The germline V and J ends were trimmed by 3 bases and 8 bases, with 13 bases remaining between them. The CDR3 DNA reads TGTGCCAGCAGCTTGAGGCTAAGGGGAGGCTACACCTTC. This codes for CASSLRLRGGYTF.

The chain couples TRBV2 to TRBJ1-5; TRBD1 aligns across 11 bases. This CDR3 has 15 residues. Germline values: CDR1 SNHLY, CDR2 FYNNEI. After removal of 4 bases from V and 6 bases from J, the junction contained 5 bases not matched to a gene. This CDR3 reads CASSGGQGAFQPQHF. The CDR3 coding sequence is TGTGCCAGCAGTGGCGGACAGGGGGCTTTTCAGCCCCAGCATTTT.

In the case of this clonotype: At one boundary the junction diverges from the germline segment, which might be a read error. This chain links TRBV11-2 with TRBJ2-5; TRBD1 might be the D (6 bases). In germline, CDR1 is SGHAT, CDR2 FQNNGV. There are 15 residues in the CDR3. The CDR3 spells CASSVDRTRGETQYF. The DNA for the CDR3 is TGTGCCAGCAGCGTAGACAGGACCCGAGGGGAGACCCAGTACTTC.

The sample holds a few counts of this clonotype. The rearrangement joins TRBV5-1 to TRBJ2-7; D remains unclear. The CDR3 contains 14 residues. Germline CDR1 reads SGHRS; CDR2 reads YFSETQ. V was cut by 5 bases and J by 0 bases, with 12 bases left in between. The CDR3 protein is CASRKAASSYEQYV. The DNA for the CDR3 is TGCGCCAGCAGAAAGGCTGCGAGCTCCTACGAGCAGTACGTC.

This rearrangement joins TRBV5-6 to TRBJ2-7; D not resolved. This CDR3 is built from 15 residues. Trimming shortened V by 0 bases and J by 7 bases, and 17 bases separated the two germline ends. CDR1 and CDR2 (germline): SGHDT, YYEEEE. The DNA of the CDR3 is TGTGCCAGCAGCTTGGTCGGTGAGAAGTCGCGGGAGCAGTACTTC. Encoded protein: CASSLVGEKSREQYF.